This is a list of T cell receptor beta chains from one sample in a study of OX40 agonist ivuxolimab in advanced cancers. Generated by immunoSEQ multiplex PCR, the TCRdb table keeps only in-frame clones and is missing some. This table has some 70,000 clones, roughly 90% appearing once. The sequenced sample was CD4+ or CD8+ T cells sorted from blood, obtained in a trial of the OX40 agonist ivuxolimab. Every receptor here comes from an adult with an advanced solid tumor such as melanoma, head and neck, liver or kidney cancer. Each CDR3 is given with its conserved first and last residue. A D gene is named only where the DNA matches it firmly. A clone size is listed for some rows: how often the clone was seen (once, few, many), or a class if it is expanded.

CDR3 protein | CDR3 DNA | J gene | D gene | clone size | V gene
CAWSEFGQGASKLFF | TGTGCCTGGAGTGAGTTTGGACAGGGGGCATCAAAACTGTTTTTT | TRBJ1-4 | TRBD1 | NA | TRBV30
CASSLGPSTDTQYF | TGTGCCAGCAGCCTGGGACCGAGCACAGATACGCAGTATTTT | TRBJ2-3 | NA | NA | TRBV11-2
CASSSVGGGRETQYF | TGTGCCAGCAGTTCAGTAGGCGGTGGGAGGGAGACCCAGTACTTC | TRBJ2-5 | NA | NA | TRBV28
CASSPGGSSNQPQHF | TGTGCCAGCAGCCCCGGAGGTAGTAGCAATCAGCCCCAGCATTTT | TRBJ1-5 | NA | NA | TRBV7-9
CSVATGSLGTGELFF | TGCAGCGTTGCGACGGGGTCCTTGGGCACCGGGGAGCTGTTTTTT | TRBJ2-2 | NA | NA | TRBV29-1
CSALGQGNTEAFF | TGCAGCGCATTGGGACAGGGGAACACTGAAGCTTTCTTT | TRBJ1-1 | TRBD1 | NA | TRBV29-1
CASSQLVVAGKTDTQYF | TGTGCCAGCAGCCAACTAGTTGTAGCGGGAAAAACGGATACGCAGTATTTT | TRBJ2-3 | TRBD2 | NA | TRBV7-6
CASSIEVGTGELFF | TGTGCCAGTAGTATAGAGGTAGGGACCGGGGAGCTGTTTTTT | TRBJ2-2 | NA | NA | TRBV19
CASSVGLAEEADTQYF | TGTGCCAGCAGCGTAGGTCTAGCGGAAGAGGCAGATACGCAGTATTTT | TRBJ2-3 | TRBD2 | NA | TRBV9
CASSGRDRGEYNEQFF | TGTGCCAGCAGTGGACGGGACAGAGGGGAGTACAATGAGCAGTTCTTC | TRBJ2-1 | TRBD1 | NA | TRBV25-1
CASSRGGLAGVGEQFF | TGCGCCAGCAGCCGGGGCGGTCTAGCGGGAGTCGGTGAGCAGTTCTTC | TRBJ2-1 | TRBD2 | once | TRBV5-1
CASSPGLGTDTQYF | TGTGCCAGCTCACCGGGACTAGGCACAGATACGCAGTATTTT | TRBJ2-3 | TRBD2 | once | TRBV18
CASSQGQGASNGLYTF | TGCGCCAGCAGCCAGGGACAGGGGGCGAGTAACGGCCTCTACACCTTC | TRBJ1-2 | TRBD1 | NA | TRBV5-1
CAWGGAVSYEQYF | TGTGCCTGGGGGGGAGCGGTCTCCTACGAGCAGTACTTC | TRBJ2-7 | NA | NA | TRBV30
CAISRGQGGQAYEQYF | TGTGCCATCAGCCGGGGCCAAGGGGGACAGGCCTACGAGCAGTACTTC | TRBJ2-7 | TRBD1 | NA | TRBV10-3
CASSRAGSTDTQYF | TGTGCCAGCAGCCGAGCGGGTAGCACAGATACGCAGTATTTT | TRBJ2-3 | NA | NA | TRBV9
CASSYVLSGANVLTF | TGTGCCAGCAGCTACGTCCTCTCTGGGGCCAACGTCCTGACTTTC | TRBJ2-6 | NA | NA | TRBV5-5